The 7 T cell receptor beta chains below all came from one sample that was sequenced in a study of beta chain features in type 1 diabetes. Expressed TCRB transcripts were sequenced after all isolated RNA was converted to cDNA. Assay used: immunoSEQ multiplex PCR; TCRdb lists only in-frame clones, some missing. The sample includes around 200,000 clones, about 13% of them seen just once. Sample: central memory CD4+ T cells from blood. These TCRs come from a woman between 18 and 29 years old in good health.

The gene calls are TRBV28 and TRBJ2-7, with TRBD1 matching 9 bases. The CDR3 extends over 15 amino acids. Per germline, CDR1 MDHEN and CDR2 SYDVKM. J gave up 3 bases and V 5 bases, and 8 bases lay outside the gene matches. This chain's CDR3 is CASSPPGQGFYEQYF. The DNA of the CDR3 is TGTGCCAGCAGTCCCCCAGGACAGGGGTTCTACGAGCAGTACTTC.

This clone has just a few counts. The rearrangement links TRBV28 to TRBJ1-2, with 10 bases matching TRBD1. CDR3 length: 14 residues. The V gene end was trimmed by 6 bases and the J gene end by 3 bases; junction bases not matched to a gene: 4. Germline CDR1 and CDR2: MDHEN and SYDVKM. The CDR3 DNA sequence: TGTGCCAGCAGAGCCGGGACAGGGGACTATGGCTACACCTTC. Amino acid sequence: CASRAGTGDYGYTF.

There are a few counts of this clone. This chain uses TRBV28 with TRBJ2-2; possible D gene TRBD2, 5 bases. Trimming took 6 bases from V and 5 from J, leaving 22 bases between them. Germline loops: CDR1 MDHEN, CDR2 SYDVKM. The CDR3 is made up of 17 amino acids. CDR3 coding DNA: TGTGCCAGCAGACGCGTAATTCCGGGATCGAGTACCGGGGAGCTGTTTTTT. This gives the protein CASRRVIPGSSTGELFF.

This clone was recorded many times. The junction does not match germline at one end; this may be a read error. The chain couples TRBV14 to TRBJ1-2; unclear D gene. This CDR3 is built from 12 residues. Germline values: CDR1 SGHDN, CDR2 FVKESK. The CDR3: CASSQDFLGRNF. The CDR3 DNA reads TGTGCCAGCAGCCAAGATTTTTTGGGCAGGAACTTC.

The chain joins TRBV5-4 to TRBJ2-2; 7 bases agree with TRBD1. Trimming took 0 bases from V and 6 from J; bases not matched to a gene: 5. This CDR3 spans 15 amino acids. Germline V gene lookup returns CDR1 SGHNT and CDR2 YYREEE (reference sequence). The CDR3 region has the DNA TGTGCCAGCAGCTTGGGTCAGGGGGTTGCCGGGGAGCTGTTTTTT. It yields the protein CASSLGQGVAGELFF.

The gene calls are TRBV30 and TRBJ2-7; D unclear. This CDR3 comprises 14 residues. V lost 6 bases and J 0 bases, leaving 15 bases between the germline ends. Germline CDR1 GTSNPN, CDR2 SVGIG (reference sequence). This CDR3 is CACSTTTSSYEQYF. The CDR3, as DNA: TGTGCCTGTAGCACGACGACGAGCTCCTACGAGCAGTACTTC.

This clone was picked up many times. This chain uses TRBV4-1 with TRBJ2-1, with 7 bases aligning to TRBD1. The CDR3 extends over 19 amino acids. V was clipped by 4 bases and J by 0 bases; unmatched bases: 15. From germline, CDR1 is MGHRA and CDR2 YSYEKL. The DNA of the CDR3 is TGCGCCAGCAGCCGAGCACCAACCTACAGGGGTAGCTCCTACAATGAGCAGTTCTTC. Translated, it gives CASSRAPTYRGSSYNEQFF.